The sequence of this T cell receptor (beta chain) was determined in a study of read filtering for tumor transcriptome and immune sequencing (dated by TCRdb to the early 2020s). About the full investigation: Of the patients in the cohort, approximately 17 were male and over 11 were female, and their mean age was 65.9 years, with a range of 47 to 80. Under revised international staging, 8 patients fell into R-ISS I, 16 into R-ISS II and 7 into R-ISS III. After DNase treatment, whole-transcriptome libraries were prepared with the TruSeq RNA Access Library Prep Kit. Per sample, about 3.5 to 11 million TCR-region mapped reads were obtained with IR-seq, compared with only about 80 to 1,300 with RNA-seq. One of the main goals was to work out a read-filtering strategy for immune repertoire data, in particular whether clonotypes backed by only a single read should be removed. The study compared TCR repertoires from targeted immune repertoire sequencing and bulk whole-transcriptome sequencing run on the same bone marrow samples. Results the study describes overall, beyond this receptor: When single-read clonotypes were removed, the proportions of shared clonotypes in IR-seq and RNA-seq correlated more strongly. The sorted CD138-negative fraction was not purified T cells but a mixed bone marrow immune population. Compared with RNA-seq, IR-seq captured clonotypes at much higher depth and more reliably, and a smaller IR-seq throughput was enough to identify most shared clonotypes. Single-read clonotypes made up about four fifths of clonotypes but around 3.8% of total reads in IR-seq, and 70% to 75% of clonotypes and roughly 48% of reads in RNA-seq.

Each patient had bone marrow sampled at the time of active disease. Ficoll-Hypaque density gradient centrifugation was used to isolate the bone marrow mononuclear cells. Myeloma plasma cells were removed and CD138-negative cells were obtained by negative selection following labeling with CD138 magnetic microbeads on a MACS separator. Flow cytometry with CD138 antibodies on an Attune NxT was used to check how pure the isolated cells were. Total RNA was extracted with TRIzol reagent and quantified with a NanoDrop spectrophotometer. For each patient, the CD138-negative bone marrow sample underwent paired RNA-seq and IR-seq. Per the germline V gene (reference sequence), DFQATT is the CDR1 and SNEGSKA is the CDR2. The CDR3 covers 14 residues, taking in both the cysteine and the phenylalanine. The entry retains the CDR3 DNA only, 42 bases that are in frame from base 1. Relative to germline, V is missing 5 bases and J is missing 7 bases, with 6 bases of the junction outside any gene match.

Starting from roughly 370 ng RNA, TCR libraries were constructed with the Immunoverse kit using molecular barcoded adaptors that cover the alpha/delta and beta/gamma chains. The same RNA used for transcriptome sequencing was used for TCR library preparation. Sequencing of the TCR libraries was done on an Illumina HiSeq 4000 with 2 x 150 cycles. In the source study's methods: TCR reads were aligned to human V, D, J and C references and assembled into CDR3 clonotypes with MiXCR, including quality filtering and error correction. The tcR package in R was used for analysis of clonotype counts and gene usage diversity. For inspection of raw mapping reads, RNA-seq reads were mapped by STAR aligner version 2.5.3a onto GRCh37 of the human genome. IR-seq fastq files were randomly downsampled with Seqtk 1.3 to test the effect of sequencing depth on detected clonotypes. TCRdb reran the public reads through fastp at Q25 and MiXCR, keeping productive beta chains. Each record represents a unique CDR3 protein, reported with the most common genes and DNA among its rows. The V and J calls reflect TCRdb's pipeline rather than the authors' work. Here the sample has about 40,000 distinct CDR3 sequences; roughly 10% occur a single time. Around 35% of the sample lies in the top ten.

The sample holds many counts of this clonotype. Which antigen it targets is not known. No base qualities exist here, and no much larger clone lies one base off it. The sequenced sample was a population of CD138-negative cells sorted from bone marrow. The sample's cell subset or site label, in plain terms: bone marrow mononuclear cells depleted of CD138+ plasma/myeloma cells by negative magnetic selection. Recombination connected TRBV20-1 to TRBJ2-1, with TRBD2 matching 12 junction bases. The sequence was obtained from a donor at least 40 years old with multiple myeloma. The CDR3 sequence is CSAQTSGGLNEQFF. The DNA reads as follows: TGCAGTGCTCAGACTAGCGGGGGCCTTAATGAGCAGTTCTTC.